Reported below is one T cell receptor (beta chain). The data were obtained in a study of regulatory T cells in long-lasting Graves disease. Sequencing libraries for TCR beta were prepared with iRepertoire HTBI primers and Arm-PCR of CDR3 regions. How the authors handled the data: Identification yielded approximately 66 TRBV and 15 or so TRBJ segments across samples. TCRdb ran MiXCR on the multiplex PCR reads and lists one entry per CDR3 protein. TCRdb's processing, not the study's, gives the V and J calls here. The sample includes around 500,000 distinct CDR3 sequences, approximately 12% of them seen just once. This CDR3 comprises 19 residues. Germline V lookup: CDR1 MGHRA, CDR2 YSYEKL. V was shortened by 1 base and J by 5 bases, with 23 bases between the two germline ends. As for time point: newly diagnosed GD, antithyroid drugs for less than 3 months. Isolated PBMC RNA provided the starting material for the TCR library. Enrollment of patients was through an endocrinology department in Xi'an, China.

These sequences were also reported in another study, on T cells in Graves' hyperthyroidism and ophthalmopathy. That work adds: Separation of ophthalmopathy from stable hyperthyroidism was achieved by a 13 V-J model.

The sample here was peripheral blood mononuclear cells (PBMCs), taken at new diagnosis, from a patient treated with antithyroid drugs. The rearrangement joins TRBV4-1 to TRBJ1-4; possibly TRBD1 for D (5 bases). The TCR was taken from a woman in her 30s with Graves disease. The CDR3 DNA follows: TGCGCCAGCAGCCAAGGGGCAGGGTGGCTTCGGTCGGGGAATGAAAAACTGTTTTTT. As protein: CASSQGAGWLRSGNEKLFF.